One T cell receptor (beta chain) is described in this entry. The record originates from a study of early T cells in non-severe SARS-CoV-2 infection. From the 5' RACE reads, TCRdb called clonotypes with MiXCR, one entry per CDR3 protein. The data show some 96,000 distinct CDR3 sequences, under 15% seen once. Germline V gives CDR1 MGHRA, CDR2 YSYEKL. Trimming left V 0 bases short and J 5 bases short, with 3 bases between. The CDR3 extends over 12 amino acids. The TCR was taken from an adult who was a healthcare worker with PCR-confirmed SARS-CoV-2 infection or an uninfected control (not recorded which). V is TRBV4-1 and J is TRBJ2-3; no clear D gene. Sequences were obtained from whole blood. CDR3 in DNA: TGCGCCAGCAGCCAAGACCTAGATACGCAGTATTTT. It translates to CASSQDLDTQYF.